These T cell receptor beta chains were read from a single sample in a study of post-analysis software for immune sequencing data. MiXCR, applied by TCRdb to the PCR reads, yields one record per CDR3 protein. The sample consists of under 200,000 distinct CDR3 sequences, 25% to 35% of them appearing once. The sample comprised blood. These receptors all stem from a girl aged 2-17 years with multiple sclerosis. Each CDR3 is given with its conserved first and last residue. The order of the fields is clone size, V gene, D gene, CDR3 length, J gene, CDR3 protein, CDR3 DNA. The D gene is left open where the match is weak. For some rows the clone size is stated as once, few or many, or as a class when expanded; others skip it.

>NA|TRBV2|NA|15|TRBJ2-7
CASSRLRVGSYEQYF
TGTGCCAGCAGTCGACTCCGGGTCGGTTCCTACGAGCAGTACTTC
>NA|TRBV15|NA|12|TRBJ2-5
CATSRAQETQYF
TGTGCCACCAGCAGAGCCCAAGAGACCCAGTACTTC
>many|TRBV15|NA|13|TRBJ1-2
CATSRVQGAGYTF
TGTGCCACCAGCAGAGTACAGGGCGCTGGCTACACCTTC
>few|TRBV20-1|TRBD2|15|TRBJ2-1
CSVRAGRTSYNEQFF
TGCAGTGTAAGGGCCGGGAGGACTTCCTACAATGAGCAGTTCTTC
>many|TRBV13|NA|13|TRBJ2-7
CASSSPGAYEQYF
TGTGCCAGCAGCAGTCCTGGGGCTTACGAGCAGTACTTC
>NA|TRBV4-1|NA|18|TRBJ1-6
CASSQAEQGGARRSPLHF
TGCGCCAGCAGCCAAGCGGAACAAGGAGGGGCGCGTCGTTCACCCCTCCACTTT
>few|TRBV10-3|NA|13|TRBJ1-5
CAVGRGADQPQHF
TGTGCCGTAGGCAGGGGAGCCGATCAGCCCCAGCATTTT
>NA|TRBV18|TRBD2|16|TRBJ2-7
CASPPQLAGGPDEQYF
TGTGCCAGCCCACCCCAACTAGCGGGGGGGCCTGACGAGCAGTACTTC
>many|TRBV6-6|NA|16|TRBJ2-5
CASSNPRQETQETQYF
TGTGCCAGCAGCAACCCCCGACAGGAAACCCAAGAGACCCAGTACTTC
>NA|TRBV2|TRBD1|14|TRBJ1-1
CASSLWQGGNEAFF
TGTGCCAGCAGTTTGTGGCAGGGGGGCAATGAAGCTTTCTTT
>many|TRBV5-1|NA|17|TRBJ1-2
CASSLDSTVGASYGYTF
TGCGCCAGCAGCTTGGACTCCACTGTGGGGGCCAGCTATGGCTACACCTTC
>NA|TRBV12-3/TRBV12-4|TRBD1|14|TRBJ2-5
CASRPNRGQETQYF
TGTGCCAGCAGGCCGAACAGGGGCCAAGAGACCCAGTACTTC
>NA|TRBV3-1|NA|16|TRBJ1-1
CASSQERSRKNTEAFF
TGTGCCAGCAGCCAAGAAAGAAGTCGGAAGAACACTGAAGCTTTCTTT
>many|TRBV12-3/TRBV12-4|TRBD2|16|TRBJ2-7
CASSLGLAGGSYEQYF
TGTGCCAGCAGTTTGGGACTAGCGGGAGGGTCCTACGAGCAGTACTTC
>few|TRBV5-1|NA|17|TRBJ2-5
CASSRVDRSGVGEAQYF
TGCGCCAGCAGCCGGGTGGACAGGTCGGGAGTAGGAGAGGCCCAGTACTTC
>NA|TRBV6-5|NA|16|TRBJ2-7
CASSHAIGTSSYEQYF
TGTGCCAGCAGCCACGCAATCGGGACTTCGTCCTACGAGCAGTACTTC
>many|TRBV5-1|TRBD1|16|TRBJ2-5
CASSLARQGAKETQYF
TGCGCCAGCAGCTTGGCGAGACAGGGGGCGAAGGAGACCCAGTACTTC
>few|TRBV4-1|NA|16|TRBJ2-1
CASSQTVFTDYNEQFF
TGCGCCAGCAGCCAAACAGTTTTCACCGACTACAATGAGCAGTTCTTC
>many|TRBV5-1|TRBD1|13|TRBJ2-7
CASSRDRVYEQYF
TGCGCCAGCAGCCGGGACAGGGTTTACGAGCAGTACTTC
>NA|TRBV18|NA|16|TRBJ2-4
CASSPPGQPAKNIQYF
TGTGCCAGCTCACCACCCGGGCAACCAGCCAAAAACATTCAGTACTTC
>NA|TRBV29-1|TRBD1|13|TRBJ1-5
CSVRTGRDQPQHF
TGCAGCGTCCGGACAGGGAGGGATCAGCCCCAGCATTTT
>few|TRBV15|NA|14|TRBJ1-1
CATSRDLQDTEAFF
TGTGCCACCAGCAGAGATCTTCAGGACACTGAAGCTTTCTTT
>many|TRBV2|NA|12|TRBJ2-1
CASRTGVDEQFF
TGTGCCAGCAGAACAGGAGTGGATGAGCAGTTCTTC
>NA|TRBV20-1|NA|14|TRBJ1-3
CSAIGLGLGNTIYF
TGCAGTGCGATTGGACTGGGGTTAGGAAACACCATATATTTT